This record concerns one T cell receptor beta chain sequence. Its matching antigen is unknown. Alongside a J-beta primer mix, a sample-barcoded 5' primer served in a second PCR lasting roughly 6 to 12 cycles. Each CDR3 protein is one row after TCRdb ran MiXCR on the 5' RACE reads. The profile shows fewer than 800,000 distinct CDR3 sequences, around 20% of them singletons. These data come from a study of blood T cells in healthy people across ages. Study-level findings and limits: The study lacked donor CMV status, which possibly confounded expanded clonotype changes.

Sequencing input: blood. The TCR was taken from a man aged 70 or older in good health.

The chain's CDR3 is CASSASGLAGGEQFF. CDR3 sequence (DNA): TGTGCCAGCAGCGCGAGCGGACTAGCCGGCGGTGAGCAGTTCTTC. The chain recombines TRBV7-9 with TRBJ2-1; 8 bases match TRBD2. This CDR3 contains 15 residues. Trimming at V came to 5 bases and at J to 9 bases, leaving 12 bases not matched to a gene. Germline loops: CDR1 SEHNR, CDR2 FQNEAQ (reference sequence).